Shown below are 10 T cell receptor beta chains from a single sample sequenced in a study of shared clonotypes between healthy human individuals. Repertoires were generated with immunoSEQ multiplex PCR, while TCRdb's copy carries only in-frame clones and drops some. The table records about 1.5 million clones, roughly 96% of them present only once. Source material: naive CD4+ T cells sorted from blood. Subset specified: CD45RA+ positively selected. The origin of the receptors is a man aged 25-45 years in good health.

For the CDR3, the DNA is TGCGCCAGCAGTGACGGGACTAGCGGGCCGTACGAGCAGTACTTC. It translates to CASSDGTSGPYEQYF. V gene TRBV10-2 combines with J gene TRBJ2-7; 12 bases map to TRBD2. CDR1 and CDR2 (germline): WSHSY, SAAADI. Trimming took 3 bases from V and 4 from J; bases not matched to a gene: 4. The CDR3 has 15 residues.

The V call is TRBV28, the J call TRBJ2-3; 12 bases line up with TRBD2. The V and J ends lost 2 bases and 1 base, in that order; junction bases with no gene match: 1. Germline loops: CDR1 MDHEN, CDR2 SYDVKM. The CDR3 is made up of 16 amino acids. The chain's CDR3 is CASSLLAGGRTDTQYF. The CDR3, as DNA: TGTGCCAGCAGTTTACTAGCGGGAGGGCGCACAGATACGCAGTATTTT.

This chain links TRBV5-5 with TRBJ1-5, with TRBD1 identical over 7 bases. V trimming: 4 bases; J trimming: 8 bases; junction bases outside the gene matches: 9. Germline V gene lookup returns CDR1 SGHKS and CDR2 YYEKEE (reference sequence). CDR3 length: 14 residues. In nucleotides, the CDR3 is TGTGCCAGCAGCCCCGGACAGGAGGGAGAGCCCCAGCATTTT. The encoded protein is CASSPGQEGEPQHF.

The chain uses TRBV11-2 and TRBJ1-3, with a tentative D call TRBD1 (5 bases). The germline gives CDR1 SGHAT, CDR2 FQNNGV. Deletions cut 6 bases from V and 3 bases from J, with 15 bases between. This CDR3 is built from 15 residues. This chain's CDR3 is CASSSKGQGGNTIYF. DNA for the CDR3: TGTGCCAGCAGTTCAAAGGGTCAGGGTGGAAACACCATATATTTT. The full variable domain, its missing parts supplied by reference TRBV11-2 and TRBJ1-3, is EAGVAQSPRYKIIEKRQSVAFWCNPISGHATLYWYQQILGQGPKLLIQFQNNGVVDDSQLPKDRFSAERLKGVDSTLKIQPAKLEDSAVYLCASSSKGQGGNTIYFGEGSWLTVV.

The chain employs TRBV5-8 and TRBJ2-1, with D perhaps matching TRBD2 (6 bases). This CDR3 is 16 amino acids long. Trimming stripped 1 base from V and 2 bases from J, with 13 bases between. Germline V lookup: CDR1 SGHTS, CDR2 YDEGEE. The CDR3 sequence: CASSLYPGATYNEQFF. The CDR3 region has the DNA TGTGCCAGCAGCTTGTATCCGGGAGCGACCTACAATGAGCAGTTCTTC. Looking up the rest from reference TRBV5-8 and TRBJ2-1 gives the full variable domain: EAGVTQSPTHLIKTRGQQATLRCSPISGHTSVYWYQQALGLGLQFLLWYDEGEERNRGNFPPRFSGRQFPNYSSELNVNALELEDSALYLCASSLYPGATYNEQFFGPGTRLTVL.

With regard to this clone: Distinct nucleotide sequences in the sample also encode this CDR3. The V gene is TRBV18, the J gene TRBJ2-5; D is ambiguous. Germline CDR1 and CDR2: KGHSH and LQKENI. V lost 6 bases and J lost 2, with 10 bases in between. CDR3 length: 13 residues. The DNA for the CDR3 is TGTGCCAGCTCCCCGACTGGGCAAGAGACCCAGTACTTC. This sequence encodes CASSPTGQETQYF.

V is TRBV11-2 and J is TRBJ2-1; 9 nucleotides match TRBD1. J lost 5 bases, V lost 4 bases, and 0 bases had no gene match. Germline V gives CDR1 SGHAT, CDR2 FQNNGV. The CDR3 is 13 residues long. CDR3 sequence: CASSWDRDNEQFF. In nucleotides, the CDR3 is TGTGCCAGCAGCTGGGACAGGGACAATGAGCAGTTCTTC.

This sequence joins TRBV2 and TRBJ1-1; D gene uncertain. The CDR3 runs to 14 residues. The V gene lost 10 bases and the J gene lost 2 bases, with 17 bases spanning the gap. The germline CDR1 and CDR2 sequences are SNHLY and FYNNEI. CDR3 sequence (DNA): TGTGCCACCTTCTCTCGGGCCGTAAACACTGAAGCTTTCTTT. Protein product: CATFSRAVNTEAFF. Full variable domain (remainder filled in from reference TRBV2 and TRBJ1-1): EPEVTQTPSHQVTQMGQEVILRCVPISNHLYFYWYRQILGQKVEFLVSFYNNEISEKSEIFDDQFSVERPDGSNFTLKIRSTKLEDSAMYFCATFSRAVNTEAFFGQGTRLTVV.

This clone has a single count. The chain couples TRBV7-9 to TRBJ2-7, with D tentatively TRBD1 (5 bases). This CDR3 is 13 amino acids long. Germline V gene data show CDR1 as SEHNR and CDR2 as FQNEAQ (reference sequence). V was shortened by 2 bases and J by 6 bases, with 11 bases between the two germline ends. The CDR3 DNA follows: TGTGCCAGCAGCTTATTACAGGATCTCGAGCAGTACTTC. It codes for CASSLLQDLEQYF.

The DNA of the CDR3 is TGTGCCACCAGCCTAAGCGGGACCGAGACCCAGTACTTC. This sequence encodes CATSLSGTETQYF. The chain links TRBV15 to TRBJ2-5, with TRBD2 matching 7 bases. The CDR3 length is 13 residues. Germline lookup yields CDR1 LNHNV and CDR2 YYDKDF (reference sequence). V was pared by 5 bases and J by 5 bases, with 5 bases of the junction left unmatched. The full variable domain, in which reference TRBV15 and TRBJ2-5 provide the parts outside the CDR3, is DAMVIQNPRYQVTQFGKPVTLSCSQTLNHNVMYWYQQKSSQAPKLLFHYYDKDFNNEADTPDNFQSRRPNTSFCFLDIRSPGLGDTAMYLCATSLSGTETQYFGPGTRLLVL.